This is a list of T cell receptor beta chains from one sample in a study of blood T cell repertoires in COVID-19. Only in-frame clones appear in the TCRdb table, and some are missing; sequencing was by immunoSEQ multiplex PCR. The sample lists tens of thousands of clones; 65% to 85% were seen once. Sequenced: peripheral blood. Receptors were obtained from a man between 65 and 85 years old with active or convalescent COVID-19. CDR3s include the opening cysteine and the closing phenylalanine or tryptophan. Fields, in order: J gene, CDR3 length, V gene, clone size, D gene, CDR3 DNA, CDR3 protein. D genes are given only for firm matches. Clone sizes are given selectively: once, few, many, or a class where the clone is expanded.

J: TRBJ1-4; length: 17; V: TRBV7-2; size: NA; D: NA; DNA: TGTGCCAGCAGCTTAACGGGTTTAGGGCGGGATGGCCAAAAACTGTTTTTT; CDR3: CASSLTGLGRDGQKLFF
J: TRBJ1-2; length: 13; V: TRBV9; size: NA; D: NA; DNA: TGTGCCAGCAGCAACCGGAGGGACTATGGCTACACCTTC; CDR3: CASSNRRDYGYTF
J: TRBJ1-5; length: 12; V: TRBV19; size: NA; D: NA; DNA: TGTGCCAGTAGTCCTCAGGTCGGGGCCCAGCATTTT; CDR3: CASSPQVGAQHF
J: TRBJ2-1; length: 12; V: TRBV9; size: NA; D: NA; DNA: TGTGCCAGCAGCTCTGCCGGGGGTGAGCAGTTCTTC; CDR3: CASSSAGGEQFF
J: TRBJ1-3; length: 15; V: TRBV5-4; size: few; D: NA; DNA: TGTGCCAGCAGCGCGGATCCGGGAACCGGAAACACCATATATTTT; CDR3: CASSADPGTGNTIYF
J: TRBJ1-4; length: 13; V: TRBV10-3; size: NA; D: NA; DNA: TGTGCCATCAACGGGTCCCCGAATGAAAAACTGTTTTTT; CDR3: CAINGSPNEKLFF
J: TRBJ1-1; length: 13; V: TRBV6-1; size: NA; D: NA; DNA: TGTGCCAGCAGTGAAAGGCGGGTTGGAGGAGCTTTCTTT; CDR3: CASSERRVGGAFF
J: TRBJ1-5; length: 14; V: TRBV2; size: NA; D: NA; DNA: TGTGCCAGCAGTGAAGATAGAGTCAATCAGCCCCAGCATTTT; CDR3: CASSEDRVNQPQHF
J: TRBJ2-1; length: 14; V: TRBV28; size: NA; D: TRBD2; DNA: TGTGCCAGCACCCGATTAGCGGGAGCAGGTGAGCAGTTCTTC; CDR3: CASTRLAGAGEQFF
J: TRBJ1-1; length: 14; V: TRBV14; size: NA; D: NA; DNA: TGTGCCAGCAGCCCGACCGCTCAGGACACTGAAGCTTTCTTT; CDR3: CASSPTAQDTEAFF
J: TRBJ1-3; length: 13; V: TRBV7-7; size: NA; D: NA; DNA: TGTGCCAGCAGCTTAAGCTTTGGAAACACCATATATTTT; CDR3: CASSLSFGNTIYF
J: TRBJ1-1; length: 14; V: TRBV5-5; size: NA; D: NA; DNA: TGTGCCAGCAGCTTGGGCTACAGGGACACTGAAGCTTTCTTT; CDR3: CASSLGYRDTEAFF
J: TRBJ1-5; length: 14; V: TRBV18; size: NA; D: NA; DNA: TGTGCCAGCTCACCCTCCAGAACCGGGCAGCCCCAGCATTTT; CDR3: CASSPSRTGQPQHF
J: TRBJ2-1; length: 14; V: TRBV7-7; size: once; D: NA; DNA: TGTGCCAGCAGCTTATCTCCAGGGCCCAATGAGCAGTTCTTC; CDR3: CASSLSPGPNEQFF
J: TRBJ2-3; length: 16; V: TRBV19; size: NA; D: NA; DNA: TGTGCCAGTAGTATCAGGAGCGGTACTAGCACAGATACGCAGTATTTT; CDR3: CASSIRSGTSTDTQYF
J: TRBJ1-2; length: 16; V: TRBV5-1; size: few; D: TRBD1; DNA: TGCGCCAGCAGCTCCGGGACAGGGAACCTGGACTATGGCTACACCTTC; CDR3: CASSSGTGNLDYGYTF
J: TRBJ2-7; length: 15; V: TRBV7-9; size: NA; D: TRBD2; DNA: TGTGCCAGCAGCTTAGCGGGACTAGCGGTCTACGAGCAGTACTTC; CDR3: CASSLAGLAVYEQYF
J: TRBJ1-4; length: 15; V: TRBV11-3; size: NA; D: NA; DNA: TGTGCCAGCAGCTTAGATCGGGCCTCGGGGGAAAAACTGTTTTTT; CDR3: CASSLDRASGEKLFF
J: TRBJ1-5; length: 13; V: TRBV19; size: NA; D: NA; DNA: TGTGCCAGCCTGTTGGGGCAGGGACAGCCCCAGCATTTT; CDR3: CASLLGQGQPQHF
J: TRBJ2-3; length: 17; V: TRBV4-3; size: NA; D: TRBD2; DNA: TGCGCCAGCAGCCAAGATCTCGGGACTAGCCCTCGAGATACGCAGTATTTT; CDR3: CASSQDLGTSPRDTQYF
J: TRBJ1-3; length: 15; V: TRBV7-9; size: once; D: NA; DNA: TGTGCCAGCAGCTTAGGCTTGTCAGCTGGAAACACCATATATTTT; CDR3: CASSLGLSAGNTIYF
J: TRBJ2-7; length: 17; V: TRBV4-1; size: NA; D: TRBD1; DNA: TGCGCCAGCAGCCAAGGGGGAGTAGGACAGGGACCCTACGAGCAGTACTTC; CDR3: CASSQGGVGQGPYEQYF
J: TRBJ1-1; length: 11; V: TRBV2; size: NA; D: NA; DNA: TGTGCCAGCAGTGGGCACACTGAAGCTTTCTTT; CDR3: CASSGHTEAFF
J: TRBJ1-4; length: 15; V: TRBV3-1/TRBV3-2; size: NA; D: NA; DNA: TGTGCCAGCAGCCAAGATCCCGAGAGGAGTGAAAAACTGTTTTTT; CDR3: CASSQDPERSEKLFF
J: TRBJ2-7; length: 14; V: TRBV5-1; size: NA; D: NA; DNA: TGCGCCAGCAGCTTGGAGCGGCCTTCCTACGAGCAGTACTTC; CDR3: CASSLERPSYEQYF
J: TRBJ2-3; length: 15; V: TRBV14; size: NA; D: NA; DNA: TGTGCCAGCAGCCAAGATCGAACACCCCGGGGGAGGCAGTATTTT; CDR3: CASSQDRTPRGRQYF
J: TRBJ2-1; length: 14; V: TRBV9; size: NA; D: TRBD1; DNA: TGTGCCAGCAACGAGGGACAGGTTAACAATGAGCAGTTCTTC; CDR3: CASNEGQVNNEQFF
J: TRBJ2-7; length: 16; V: TRBV7-9; size: few; D: NA; DNA: TGTGCCAGCAGCTTCATGGGGGCGGAGAACTCCTACGAGCAGTACTTC; CDR3: CASSFMGAENSYEQYF
J: TRBJ2-7; length: 14; V: TRBV28; size: few; D: NA; DNA: TGTGCCAGCAGGGGGGGAGGGGGTTCCTACGAGCAGTACTTC; CDR3: CASRGGGGSYEQYF
J: TRBJ2-7; length: 15; V: TRBV7-3; size: NA; D: TRBD2; DNA: TGTGCCAGCAGCAGAGGGACTAGCGGCGCCACCGAGCAGTACTTC; CDR3: CASSRGTSGATEQYF
J: TRBJ2-7; length: 12; V: TRBV30; size: NA; D: NA; DNA: TGTGCCTGGGGCCGAGGAGTTCACGAGCAGTACTTC; CDR3: CAWGRGVHEQYF
J: TRBJ2-3; length: 14; V: TRBV9; size: NA; D: NA; DNA: TGTGCCAGCAGCGTAGCGAGGAGCACAGATACGCAGTATTTT; CDR3: CASSVARSTDTQYF
J: TRBJ2-7; length: 15; V: TRBV19; size: NA; D: TRBD2; DNA: TGTGCCAGTAGTATCTTAGCGGGAGGTAACAACGAGCAGTACTTC; CDR3: CASSILAGGNNEQYF
J: TRBJ2-6; length: 18; V: TRBV28; size: once; D: TRBD1; DNA: TGTGCCAGCAGCCCTCCGGGACAGTTCCCCTCTGGGGCCAACGTCCTGACTTTC; CDR3: CASSPPGQFPSGANVLTF
J: TRBJ1-2; length: 14; V: TRBV18; size: NA; D: NA; DNA: TGTGCCAGCTCACCAGATGCAGGCCAATATGGCTACACCTTC; CDR3: CASSPDAGQYGYTF
J: TRBJ1-5; length: 16; V: TRBV4-1; size: NA; D: TRBD1; DNA: TGCGCCAGCAGCCAAGGACAGGGGGGATTCGGACAGCCCCAGCATTTT; CDR3: CASSQGQGGFGQPQHF
J: TRBJ2-5; length: 15; V: TRBV5-1; size: NA; D: NA; DNA: TGCGCCAGCAGCTTGAATCCAGGGAGGTTAGAGACCCAGTACTTC; CDR3: CASSLNPGRLETQYF
J: TRBJ1-2; length: 15; V: TRBV9; size: few; D: TRBD1; DNA: TGTGCCAGCAGCGGCGGACAGGTAGGATCCTATGGCTACACCTTC; CDR3: CASSGGQVGSYGYTF
J: TRBJ2-2; length: 14; V: TRBV3-1/TRBV3-2; size: NA; D: NA; DNA: TGTGCCAGCAGCCAAGGAGGGAAGGGCGGGGAGCTGTTTTTT; CDR3: CASSQGGKGGELFF
J: TRBJ1-2; length: 13; V: TRBV7-2; size: NA; D: TRBD1; DNA: TGTGCCAGCAGCTTCGGACAGGGCTTGGGCTACACCTTC; CDR3: CASSFGQGLGYTF
J: TRBJ2-7; length: 14; V: TRBV6-5; size: many; D: TRBD2; DNA: TGTGCCAGCAGTTACGGCGCGGGAGGTTACGAGCAGTACTTC; CDR3: CASSYGAGGYEQYF
J: TRBJ2-2; length: 14; V: TRBV7-9; size: NA; D: NA; DNA: TGTGCCAGCAGCTTAGGAGATAACACCGGGGAGCTGTTTTTT; CDR3: CASSLGDNTGELFF
J: TRBJ1-5; length: 15; V: TRBV19; size: NA; D: TRBD1; DNA: TGTGCCAGTAGCAGCATAGGACAGGGTAACCAGCCCCAGCATTTT; CDR3: CASSSIGQGNQPQHF
J: TRBJ2-3; length: 18; V: TRBV6-1; size: NA; D: TRBD2; DNA: TGTGCCAGCAGTGAAGCCCTCCTAAGGCGGGGGGGCACAGATACGCAGTATTTT; CDR3: CASSEALLRRGGTDTQYF
J: TRBJ1-5; length: 15; V: TRBV19; size: NA; D: NA; DNA: TGTGCCAGTAGTATCCAAGGACAAGGAATGCAGCCCCAGCATTTT; CDR3: CASSIQGQGMQPQHF
J: TRBJ1-3; length: 14; V: TRBV27; size: NA; D: TRBD1; DNA: TGTGCCAGCAGACTGACAGGGGAAGGAAACACCATATATTTT; CDR3: CASRLTGEGNTIYF
J: TRBJ2-7; length: 13; V: TRBV28; size: once; D: TRBD2; DNA: TGTGCCAGCAGTGGACTAGCGTACTACGAGCAGTACTTC; CDR3: CASSGLAYYEQYF
J: TRBJ1-1; length: 15; V: TRBV29-1; size: NA; D: TRBD1; DNA: TGCAGCGCCTCGACAGGGGGCGCAGGAAACACTGAAGCTTTCTTT; CDR3: CSASTGGAGNTEAFF
J: TRBJ1-4; length: 15; V: TRBV3-1/TRBV3-2; size: NA; D: NA; DNA: TGTGCCAGCAGCCAATCTGGGCAGGGAGGTGAAAAACTGTTTTTT; CDR3: CASSQSGQGGEKLFF
J: TRBJ2-3; length: 14; V: TRBV7-2; size: NA; D: TRBD2; DNA: TGTGCCAGCAGCTCCGGGGGGGGCACAGATACGCAGTATTTT; CDR3: CASSSGGGTDTQYF
J: TRBJ1-1; length: 15; V: TRBV29-1; size: NA; D: TRBD1; DNA: TGCAGCGTTGGGCTGACAGGGAGTGGTGACACTGAAGCTTTCTTT; CDR3: CSVGLTGSGDTEAFF
J: TRBJ2-3; length: 14; V: TRBV6-5; size: NA; D: TRBD1; DNA: TGTGCCAGCAAACTGGGACAGGACACAGATACGCAGTATTTT; CDR3: CASKLGQDTDTQYF